A single sample is the source of the 20 T cell receptor beta chains below, sequenced in a study of identical twins. One entry per CDR3 protein, called by TCRdb with MiXCR from the 5' RACE reads. The data hold roughly 710,000 distinct CDR3 sequences, with around 6.1% observed a single time. Sample: naive T cells sorted from blood. These TCRs come from a man aged 18 to 30 in good health.

The chain has TRBV7-9 and TRBJ2-7; 10 bases agree with TRBD2. V gave up 3 bases and J gave up 2 bases; unmatched junction bases: 4. Germline V CDR1 and CDR2: SEHNR, FQNEAQ (reference sequence). The CDR3 runs to 15 residues. The CDR3 region is CASSLASGSPYEQYF. The DNA for the CDR3 is TGTGCCAGCAGCTTGGCTAGCGGGAGCCCCTACGAGCAGTACTTC.

This clonotype was observed at least ten times. The V and J genes are TRBV5-5 and TRBJ1-2; D is ambiguous. V was clipped by 4 bases and J by 8 bases, with 9 bases between them. Germline CDR1 SGHKS, CDR2 YYEKEE (reference sequence). The CDR3 loop spans 11 amino acids. CDR3 nucleotides: TGTGCCAGCAGCATGCTGGACGGCTACACCTTC. It is translated as CASSMLDGYTF.

This clonotype appeared a few times. This chain links TRBV29-1 with TRBJ1-1; 9 bases agree with TRBD1. Trimming cost V 5 bases and J 5 bases; bases outside gene matches: 3. This CDR3 is built from 12 residues. From germline, CDR1 is SQVTM and CDR2 ANQGSEA. CDR3 in amino acids: CSVTGGWTEAFF. Written as DNA, the CDR3 is TGCAGCGTTACAGGGGGCTGGACTGAAGCTTTCTTT.

Many counts were recorded for this clonotype. V usage is TRBV6-2 or TRBV6-3 and J usage is TRBJ1-5; no clear D. V was trimmed by 2 bases and J by 7 bases, leaving 9 bases between them. Germline V gives CDR1 MNHEY, CDR2 SVGEGT. CDR3 length: 13 amino acids. CDR3 bases: TGTGCCAGCAGTTACGGAACGGCCCAGCCCCAGCATTTT. It yields the protein CASSYGTAQPQHF.

This clonotype was recorded at least ten times. The V and J genes are TRBV12-3 or TRBV12-4 and TRBJ1-1; TRBD1 might be the D (5 bases). The CDR3 consists of 12 residues. Trimming took 5 bases from V and 6 from J, leaving 10 bases between them. As DNA, the CDR3 is TGTGCCAGCAGTCCCCGACAGTCTGAAGCTTTCTTT. Protein product: CASSPRQSEAFF.

The rearrangement links TRBV18 to TRBJ2-1, with D hard to call. Per germline, CDR1 KGHSH and CDR2 LQKENI. The CDR3 loop spans 15 amino acids. The V end was cut by 3 bases, the J end by 6 bases, with 15 bases between. The chain's CDR3 is CASSPTLGSGNEQFF. The CDR3 DNA is TGTGCCAGCTCACCCACCTTAGGCAGTGGCAATGAGCAGTTCTTC.

This rearrangement joins TRBV2 to TRBJ1-1; no firm D call. The CDR3 length is 13 residues. Per the germline V gene, CDR1 is SNHLY and CDR2 is FYNNEI. V lost 6 bases and J 4 bases, leaving 12 bases between the germline ends. The CDR3 DNA reads as TGTGCCAGCAGAGTAGGGATCGGCACTGAAGCTTTCTTT. As protein: CASRVGIGTEAFF.

This clonotype was detected many times. The V gene is TRBV20-1, the J gene TRBJ2-1; 8 bases align to TRBD2. V lost 0 bases and J lost 10; bases outside the gene matches: 11. Germline values: CDR1 DFQATT, CDR2 SNEGSKA (reference sequence). This CDR3 contains 15 residues. The CDR3 reads CSARDPSGRYGEQFF. CDR3 DNA sequence: TGCAGTGCTAGAGATCCCAGCGGGAGATACGGGGAGCAGTTCTTC.

This clonotype has a count of ten or more. The chain is built from TRBV7-9 and TRBJ2-1; 7 nucleotides line up with TRBD1. The germline gives CDR1 SEHNR, CDR2 FQNEAQ (reference sequence). Trimming at V came to 4 bases and at J to 5 bases, leaving 8 bases not matched to a gene. The CDR3 spans 15 residues. The CDR3 DNA reads as TGTGCCAGCAGCTCCCCGGGGACAGATAACAATGAGCAGTTCTTC. Protein product: CASSSPGTDNNEQFF. Based on the CDR3 plus reference TRBV7-9 and TRBJ2-1, the full variable domain is DTGVSQNPRHKITKRGQNVTFRCDPISEHNRLYWYRQTLGQGPEFLTYFQNEAQLEKSRLLSDRFSAERPKGSFSTLEIQRTEQGDSAMYLCASSSPGTDNNEQFFGPGTRLTVL.

This clonotype came up a few times. The chain couples TRBV5-1 to TRBJ2-1; no clear D. The V gene's germline CDR1 is SGHRS and CDR2 YFSETQ. The length of the CDR3 is 16 residues. The V end was cut by 0 bases, the J end by 0 bases, with 10 bases between. CDR3 DNA sequence: TGCGCCAGCAGCTTGGCCGCCACCAGCTCCTACAATGAGCAGTTCTTC. Amino acids: CASSLAATSSYNEQFF. The full variable domain, in which reference TRBV5-1 and TRBJ2-1 provide the parts outside the CDR3, is KAGVTQTPRYLIKTRGQQVTLSCSPISGHRSVSWYQQTPGQGLQFLFEYFSETQRNKGNFPGRFSGRQFSNSRSEMNVSTLELGDSALYLCASSLAATSSYNEQFFGPGTRLTVL.

This clonotype was seen more than once but under ten times. The chain recombines TRBV28 with TRBJ2-1, with 7 bases that match TRBD1. Losses at the gene ends were 6 bases for V and 8 bases for J; bases not matched to a gene: 16. CDR3 length: 16 amino acids. The germline CDR1 and CDR2 sequences are MDHEN and SYDVKM. This chain's CDR3 is CASRTRRLTGLYEQFF. Here the CDR3 DNA reads TGTGCCAGCAGAACCCGGCGCTTGACAGGGTTGTATGAGCAGTTCTTC.

This clonotype was observed a handful of times. The J gene is TRBJ2-1, the V gene TRBV2, with 7 bases aligning to TRBD1. Germline loops: CDR1 SNHLY, CDR2 FYNNEI. V lost 10 bases to trimming and J lost 4 bases; unmatched junction nucleotides: 7. The CDR3 has 13 amino acids. CDR3 DNA: TGTGCCACCGGGACAGAGACTTACAATGAGCAGTTCTTC. It translates to CATGTETYNEQFF.

CDR3 coding DNA: TGTGCCAGCAGTCGACTAGCGGGAGCCGGTGAGCAGTTCTTC. Translating it yields CASSRLAGAGEQFF. V usage is TRBV2 and J usage is TRBJ2-1; 12 positions match TRBD2. The germline CDR1 and CDR2 sequences are SNHLY and FYNNEI. Unmatched junction bases numbered 5, after V lost 5 bases and J lost 9 bases. The CDR3 has 14 residues.

There are a few counts of this clonotype. The chain carries TRBV12-3 or TRBV12-4 and TRBJ2-2, with TRBD2 identical over 9 bases. The CDR3 is made up of 16 amino acids. V gave up 0 bases and J gave up 6 bases; unmatched junction bases: 5. The CDR3 sequence is CASSLARGGWAGELFF. The CDR3, as DNA: TGTGCCAGCAGTTTAGCGCGGGGGGGCTGGGCCGGGGAGCTGTTTTTT.

This clonotype has only a few counts. The V and J genes are TRBV6-1 and TRBJ2-3; TRBD2 agrees at 11 bases. Losses at the gene ends were 4 bases for V and 2 bases for J; bases not matched to a gene: 2. CDR3 length equals 15 residues. Germline V gene data show CDR1 as MNHNS and CDR2 as SASEGT. This CDR3 reads CASSGGLAATDTQYF. The CDR3 DNA reads TGTGCCAGCAGTGGGGGACTAGCGGCCACAGATACGCAGTATTTT.

This clonotype showed up many times. This chain connects TRBV5-6 to TRBJ1-5; D ambiguous. Germline V gives CDR1 SGHDT, CDR2 YYEEEE. Trimming pared 0 bases from V and 0 bases from J, leaving 7 bases between. There are 15 residues in the CDR3. CDR3 nucleotides: TGTGCCAGCAGCTTGGGCCTCCATAGCAATCAGCCCCAGCATTTT. Translating gives CASSLGLHSNQPQHF.

Many counts were recorded for this clonotype. The chain has TRBV20-1 and TRBJ2-1; weak D call: TRBD2 (5 bases). Germline V gene sequence: CDR1 DFQATT, CDR2 SNEGSKA (reference sequence). This CDR3 contains 12 residues. Trimming cost V 3 bases and J 6 bases, with 9 bases left between them. The CDR3 region has the DNA TGCAGTGCTAGCCGGGGTTCCAATGAGCAGTTCTTC. As protein: CSASRGSNEQFF.

The rearrangement links TRBV29-1 to TRBJ2-5; no reliable D call. Germline CDR1 is SQVTM and CDR2 is ANQGSEA. V gave up 4 bases and J gave up 2 bases, with 8 bases separating them. The CDR3 loop spans 12 amino acids. CDR3 residues: CSVGHVQETQYF. DNA of the CDR3: TGCAGCGTTGGCCACGTTCAAGAGACCCAGTACTTC. Filled out from reference TRBV29-1 and TRBJ2-5, the complete variable domain reads SAVISQKPSRDICQRGTSLTIQCQVDSQVTMMFWYRQQPGQSLTLIATANQGSEATYESGFVIDKFPISRPNLTFSTLTVSNMSPEDSSIYLCSVGHVQETQYFGPGTRLLVL.

This clonotype has a count of ten or more. The J gene is TRBJ2-2, the V gene TRBV4-1; the D is unclear. Trimming pared 3 bases from V and 0 bases from J, leaving 2 bases between. Germline loops: CDR1 MGHRA, CDR2 YSYEKL. The CDR3 covers 13 residues. CDR3 coding DNA: TGCGCCAGCAGCCACACGAACACCGGGGAGCTGTTTTTT. Translated: CASSHTNTGELFF.

This clonotype was seen more than once but under ten times. The chain carries TRBV19 and TRBJ2-1, with D unclear. The V and J ends lost 3 bases and 1 base respectively, with 7 bases between them. The CDR3 spans 14 residues. Germline-derived CDR1 and CDR2 are LNHDA and SQIVND (reference sequence). CDR3 region: CASSIALSYNEQFF. CDR3 DNA sequence: TGTGCCAGTAGTATCGCTCTATCCTACAATGAGCAGTTCTTC.